Listed below are T cell receptor beta chains from one sample, sequenced in a study. Sequenced by immunoSEQ multiplex PCR; TCRdb stores in-frame clones only, minus some. The table shows approximately 50,000 clones, with approximately 95% occurring only once. Sequenced input: PBMCs. The source of these receptors is a man aged 40-49 years with rheumatoid arthritis. Both conserved end residues are part of each CDR3. The order of the fields is clone size, J gene, D gene, V gene, CDR3 length, CDR3 DNA, CDR3 protein. The D gene is left open where the match is weak. Clone size is given for some rows only: seen once, a few or many times, or a class if the clone is expanded.

abundance: -; j_gene: TRBJ1-3; d_gene: -; v_gene: TRBV5-6; len: 16; CDR3nt: TGTGCCAGCAGCCCCCGCGGGACGTTTTCTGGAAACACCATATATTTT; CDR3aa: CASSPRGTFSGNTIYF
abundance: -; j_gene: TRBJ1-2; d_gene: -; v_gene: TRBV30; len: 16; CDR3nt: TGTGCCTGGAGTGTACCTGGGGCCGTAACAACGAATGGCTACACCTTC; CDR3aa: CAWSVPGAVTTNGYTF
abundance: -; j_gene: TRBJ2-3; d_gene: TRBD2; v_gene: TRBV29-1; len: 13; CDR3nt: TGCAGCGAAATAGCGGGGTCCACAGATACGCAGTATTTT; CDR3aa: CSEIAGSTDTQYF
abundance: -; j_gene: TRBJ1-2; d_gene: TRBD1; v_gene: TRBV7-9; len: 15; CDR3nt: TGTGCCAGCAGCTTACAAGGACAGGTGGCTTACGGCTACACCTTC; CDR3aa: CASSLQGQVAYGYTF
abundance: -; j_gene: TRBJ2-5; d_gene: -; v_gene: TRBV6-5; len: 15; CDR3nt: TGTGCCAGCAGTTACTCGTTCAGCGGACAAGAGACCCAGTACTTC; CDR3aa: CASSYSFSGQETQYF
abundance: -; j_gene: TRBJ2-3; d_gene: TRBD2; v_gene: TRBV28; len: 16; CDR3nt: TGTGCCAGCAGATCTAGCGGGAGGTCTAGCACAGATACGCAGTATTTT; CDR3aa: CASRSSGRSSTDTQYF
abundance: -; j_gene: TRBJ1-6; d_gene: -; v_gene: TRBV27; len: 16; CDR3nt: TGTGCCAGCAGTTTATCCCCGAGCTCCTATAATTCACCCCTCCACTTT; CDR3aa: CASSLSPSSYNSPLHF
abundance: -; j_gene: TRBJ1-3; d_gene: -; v_gene: TRBV4-1; len: 16; CDR3nt: TGCGCCAGCAGCCAAGATCGACGGGGATCCGGAAACACCATATATTTT; CDR3aa: CASSQDRRGSGNTIYF
abundance: once; j_gene: TRBJ2-1; d_gene: -; v_gene: TRBV13; len: 16; CDR3nt: TGTGCCAGCAGAACTTCCTCTCAGCCCTCCTACAATGAGCAGTTCTTC; CDR3aa: CASRTSSQPSYNEQFF
abundance: -; j_gene: TRBJ2-2; d_gene: TRBD1; v_gene: TRBV5-6; len: 17; CDR3nt: TGTGCCAGCAGCCGGGGGGACAGGGCTAGGATTACCGGGGAGCTGTTTTTT; CDR3aa: CASSRGDRARITGELFF
abundance: -; j_gene: TRBJ1-6; d_gene: -; v_gene: TRBV10-3; len: 14; CDR3nt: TGTGCCATCAGTGATTCGCCGTTCGAGGGACCCCTCCACTTT; CDR3aa: CAISDSPFEGPLHF
abundance: -; j_gene: TRBJ1-5; d_gene: -; v_gene: TRBV7-9; len: 13; CDR3nt: TGTGCCAGCAGCTTAGTGGCCAATCAGCCCCAGCATTTT; CDR3aa: CASSLVANQPQHF
abundance: -; j_gene: TRBJ2-1; d_gene: TRBD2; v_gene: TRBV28; len: 15; CDR3nt: TGTGCCAGCAGTTTATCCAGCGGGAGGGCTGGTGAGCAGTTCTTC; CDR3aa: CASSLSSGRAGEQFF
abundance: -; j_gene: TRBJ1-2; d_gene: -; v_gene: TRBV5-1; len: 13; CDR3nt: TGCGCCAGCAGCGCGGGTGGTAACTATGGCTACACCTTC; CDR3aa: CASSAGGNYGYTF
abundance: -; j_gene: TRBJ2-1; d_gene: -; v_gene: TRBV29-1; len: 12; CDR3nt: TGCAGCGTGACTGGGGAAGGAGGTGAGCAGTTCTTC; CDR3aa: CSVTGEGGEQFF
abundance: -; j_gene: TRBJ2-7; d_gene: -; v_gene: TRBV9; len: 14; CDR3nt: TGTGCCAGCAGCGTAGGGTCTCGCTCCTACGAGCAGTACTTC; CDR3aa: CASSVGSRSYEQYF
abundance: -; j_gene: TRBJ1-2; d_gene: TRBD1; v_gene: TRBV10-3; len: 13; CDR3nt: TGTGCGAGCAGTCTAAACAGGGGGCTAGGCTACACCTTC; CDR3aa: CASSLNRGLGYTF
abundance: -; j_gene: TRBJ1-1; d_gene: -; v_gene: TRBV10-3; len: 13; CDR3nt: TGTGCCATCAGTGAGAGAACAGGCTTAGAAGCTTTCTTT; CDR3aa: CAISERTGLEAFF
abundance: -; j_gene: TRBJ1-6; d_gene: -; v_gene: TRBV3-1/TRBV3-2; len: 14; CDR3nt: TGTGCCAGCAGCCACGGACAGTTTAATTCACCCCTCCACTTT; CDR3aa: CASSHGQFNSPLHF
abundance: -; j_gene: TRBJ1-3; d_gene: -; v_gene: TRBV7-9; len: 14; CDR3nt: TGTGCCAGCAGCCCGGACATAACTGGAAACACCATATATTTT; CDR3aa: CASSPDITGNTIYF
abundance: -; j_gene: TRBJ2-7; d_gene: TRBD2; v_gene: TRBV12-5; len: 18; CDR3nt: TGTGCTAGTGGTTTCGAGGGCGGGAGGGGCCTTTACTCCTACGAGCAGTACTTC; CDR3aa: CASGFEGGRGLYSYEQYF